This TCR beta chain stems from a study of blood T cell repertoires in COVID-19. Whole-study context: The United States, Italy and Spain provided the acute and convalescent COVID-19 samples. T cells, B-cell-depleted T cells, or PBMCs supplied cDNA or gDNA.

With 7 bases removed from V and 4 bases from J, the gap between germline ends came to 8 bases. CDR1 is LNHDA and CDR2 is SQIVND in the germline V gene (reference sequence). There are 11 residues in the CDR3. As processed by the authors: It was from reference gene primer amplification that nucleated cell counts were estimated. Produced via immunoSEQ multiplex PCR; TCRdb's table is partial and in-frame only. V, J and clone size are those of that table, while D and trimming were read from the DNA. The table has more than 95,000 clones, roughly 90% seen once. Sequencing input: peripheral blood. The rearrangement links TRBV19 to TRBJ2-7; weak D call: TRBD1 (5 bases). The TCR comes from a woman at least 80 years old with acute or convalescent COVID-19. CDR3 in DNA: TGTGCCAGTATGAAGGGGTACGAGCAGTACTTC. Its translation is CASMKGYEQYF.